A selection of T cell receptor beta chains follows, all from one sample in a study of beta chain features in type 1 diabetes. Clones were read by immunoSEQ multiplex PCR, and TCRdb kept only the in-frame ones, dropping some. The data show a few hundred thousand clones, with roughly an eighth seen just once and 0.015% to 0.02% held by the top ten. The sample consisted of naive CD4+ T cells from blood. The receptors here all came from a man between 25 and 39 years old with type 1 diabetes. Each CDR3 is given with its conserved first and last residue. D genes are given only for firm matches. Clone sizes are given selectively: once, few, many, or a class where the clone is expanded.

D gene,J gene,V gene,clone size,CDR3 protein,CDR3 DNA
.,TRBJ2-1,TRBV4-3,.,CASSLGGSSYNEQFF,TGCGCCAGCAGCCTCGGGGGATCGTCCTACAATGAGCAGTTCTTC
TRBD1,TRBJ1-5,TRBV18,few,CASSPQGADQPQHF,TGTGCCAGCTCACCACAGGGGGCCGATCAGCCCCAGCATTTT
.,TRBJ2-3,TRBV6-5,few,CASSYSNQRRTDTQYF,TGTGCCAGCAGTTACTCGAATCAGCGGCGCACAGATACGCAGTATTTT
.,TRBJ2-1,TRBV11-3,.,CASSRDSKDEQFF,TGTGCCAGCAGCCGGGACTCCAAGGATGAGCAGTTCTTC
.,TRBJ2-7,TRBV7-2,.,CASSFLATVSYEQYF,TGTGCCAGCAGCTTCCTAGCTACCGTCTCCTACGAGCAGTACTTC
.,TRBJ2-6,TRBV6-4,.,CASSDMASGANVLTF,TGTGCCAGCAGTGACATGGCCTCTGGGGCCAACGTCCTGACTTTC
TRBD2,TRBJ2-5,TRBV18,.,CASSSLAGDQETQYF,TGTGCCAGCTCCTCACTAGCGGGAGACCAAGAGACCCAGTACTTC
.,TRBJ2-6,TRBV7-2,.,CASSSDRFLSGANVLTF,TGTGCCAGCAGCTCGGACAGATTCCTCTCTGGGGCCAACGTCCTGACTTTC
.,TRBJ1-4,TRBV29-1,.,CSVAGGGREKLFF,TGCAGCGTTGCGGGCGGGGGTCGTGAAAAACTGTTTTTT
.,TRBJ1-2,TRBV7-2,few,CASSLLPGGDGYTF,TGTGCCAGCAGCCTCCTCCCGGGCGGGGATGGCTACACCTTC
TRBD1,TRBJ1-2,TRBV9,few,CASSVPGTAGYTF,TGTGCCAGCAGCGTCCCCGGGACAGCTGGCTACACCTTC
.,TRBJ1-1,TRBV28,.,CASRGLFQTEAFF,TGTGCCAGCAGGGGCCTATTTCAGACTGAAGCTTTCTTT
TRBD1,TRBJ2-5,TRBV18,.,CASSPTGVQETQYF,TGTGCCAGCTCACCGACAGGGGTGCAAGAGACCCAGTACTTC
.,TRBJ1-1,TRBV9,.,CASSPYLRGPTEAFF,TGTGCCAGCAGTCCCTACCTCAGGGGCCCCACTGAAGCTTTCTTT
.,TRBJ1-4,TRBV11-2,few,CASSSYGDRRGEKLFF,TGTGCCAGCAGCTCATATGGCGACAGGCGCGGGGAAAAACTGTTTTTT
TRBD1,TRBJ1-2,TRBV9,few,CASSVNEGAKGYTF,TGTGCCAGCAGCGTAAACGAGGGGGCGAAAGGCTACACCTTC
.,TRBJ2-5,TRBV7-2,few,CASSAIPSGRGEYF,TGTGCCAGCAGCGCCATTCCCTCAGGGCGGGGAGAGTACTTC
TRBD1,TRBJ1-2,TRBV18,.,CASSRGQGMNGYTF,TGTGCCAGCTCACGGGGACAGGGAATGAATGGCTACACCTTC
.,TRBJ2-7,TRBV5-1,.,CASSLIPQAYEQYF,TGCGCCAGCAGCTTGATACCACAGGCCTACGAGCAGTACTTC
.,TRBJ1-3,TRBV9,.,CASSVTGGNTIYF,TGTGCCAGCAGCGTGACAGGAGGAAACACCATATATTTT
.,TRBJ2-3,TRBV9,.,CASSAADTQYF,TGTGCCAGCAGCGCCGCAGATACGCAGTATTTT
.,TRBJ1-5,TRBV27,.,CASSLQGVGEPQHF,TGTGCCAGCAGTTTACAAGGGGTTGGGGAGCCCCAGCATTTT
.,TRBJ1-5,TRBV5-8,few,CASSLGGVLNQPQHF,TGTGCCAGCAGCTTAGGGGGGGTTTTGAATCAGCCCCAGCATTTT
TRBD2,TRBJ2-7,TRBV4-3,few,CASSPSISSGRFNEQYF,TGCGCCAGCAGCCCAAGTATATCTAGCGGGAGATTCAACGAGCAGTACTTC
TRBD2,TRBJ2-1,TRBV7-7,.,CASSPWASGREEQFF,TGTGCCAGCAGCCCCTGGGCTAGCGGGAGAGAAGAGCAGTTCTTC
.,TRBJ1-5,TRBV30,.,CAWTVRGRVGSNQPQHF,TGTGCCTGGACCGTCAGGGGAAGGGTAGGGAGCAATCAGCCCCAGCATTTT
.,TRBJ1-2,TRBV5-6,few,CASSWRSGYTF,TGTGCCAGCAGCTGGCGGAGCGGCTACACCTTC
TRBD2,TRBJ2-3,TRBV7-2,.,CASSFQRGSTDTQYF,TGTGCCAGCAGCTTCCAGCGGGGATCCACAGATACGCAGTATTTT
.,TRBJ2-7,TRBV7-2,.,CASSLLPYEQYF,TGTGCCAGCAGCTTACTTCCCTACGAGCAGTACTTC
TRBD1,TRBJ2-1,TRBV30,few,CAWTRDRGHPGLSYNEQFF,TGTGCCTGGACGAGGGACAGGGGGCATCCCGGATTAAGCTACAATGAGCAGTTCTTC
.,TRBJ2-3,TRBV9,.,CASSAGTTSGPTDTQYF,TGTGCCAGCAGCGCTGGGACCACGAGCGGGCCCACAGATACGCAGTATTTT
.,TRBJ1-1,TRBV18,.,CASSPRPGEAFF,TGTGCCAGCTCACCACGGCCAGGTGAAGCTTTCTTT
.,TRBJ2-7,TRBV7-2,few,CASSEQVLTKGEQYF,TGTGCCAGCAGCGAACAGGTCCTTACGAAGGGCGAGCAGTACTTC
TRBD2,TRBJ2-1,TRBV2,.,CASRELAGHNEQFF,TGTGCCAGCCGGGAGCTAGCGGGGCACAATGAGCAGTTCTTC
TRBD1,TRBJ2-2,TRBV28,few,CASRKTGAGELFF,TGTGCCAGCAGGAAAACAGGGGCCGGGGAGCTGTTTTTT
.,TRBJ1-1,TRBV29-1,.,CSVYLAVAGDHTEAFF,TGCAGCGTTTACCTAGCGGTGGCAGGGGATCACACTGAAGCTTTCTTT
.,TRBJ2-5,TRBV27,few,CASRAWGGTQETQYF,TGTGCCAGCAGGGCGTGGGGCGGAACACAAGAGACCCAGTACTTC
TRBD1,TRBJ2-7,TRBV7-8,few,CASIRQGVTYEQYF,TGTGCCAGCATCAGACAGGGGGTAACCTACGAGCAGTACTTC
TRBD2,TRBJ2-6,TRBV10-3,.,CAISEFETSPLSGANVLTF,TGTGCCATCAGTGAGTTCGAGACTAGCCCCCTATCTGGGGCCAACGTCCTGACTTTC
TRBD2,TRBJ2-7,TRBV10-3,.,CAISEAGAQTYEQYF,TGTGCCATCAGTGAAGCGGGAGCCCAGACCTACGAGCAGTACTTC
.,TRBJ1-5,TRBV27,.,CASRTLEGGNQPQHF,TGTGCCAGCAGGACTCTGGAGGGAGGGAATCAGCCCCAGCATTTT
.,TRBJ2-5,TRBV2,.,CASSDEVWEETQYF,TGTGCCAGCAGTGACGAAGTTTGGGAGGAGACCCAGTACTTC
TRBD2,TRBJ2-7,TRBV6-1,.,CASSEVRAGGRGYEQYF,TGTGCCAGCAGTGAAGTAAGAGCGGGAGGGCGAGGATACGAGCAGTACTTC
.,TRBJ2-1,TRBV4-2,few,CASSQDRGDEQFF,TGTGCCAGCAGCCAAGATCGGGGTGATGAGCAGTTCTTC
TRBD1,TRBJ1-6,TRBV2,.,CATGGQGGSPLHF,TGTGCCACTGGGGGACAGGGAGGCTCACCCCTCCACTTT
TRBD1,TRBJ1-5,TRBV7-2,.,CASSAGQGGQPQHF,TGTGCCAGCAGCGCTGGACAGGGAGGTCAGCCCCAGCATTTT
.,TRBJ2-2,TRBV4-2,few,CASSQEGGPAAGELFF,TGTGCCAGCAGCCAAGAGGGCGGGCCGGCGGCCGGGGAGCTGTTTTTT
TRBD2,TRBJ2-3,TRBV7-9,few,CASSLGTSGSEGNTQYF,TGTGCCAGCAGCTTAGGGACTAGCGGGAGTGAAGGGAATACGCAGTATTTT
.,TRBJ1-3,TRBV29-1,few,CSVQGLAGNTIYF,TGCAGCGTTCAGGGTCTGGCTGGAAACACCATATATTTT